This T cell receptor beta chain was observed in a study of T cell repertoires in cytomegalovirus infection. Whole-study context: It can be stated that public TCR beta signatures indicated CMV infection as well as a matching HLA type. Study-wide points: Summed frequency of shared TCR beta families picked out CMV carriers who also had the relevant HLA. Across the ex vivo response, the dominant clonotypes were HLA-C-restricted CMV-specific TCR beta clonotypes.

Germline loops: CDR1 MNHEY, CDR2 SMNVEV (reference sequence). The ends were cut back, 5 bases at V and 0 bases at J, with 14 bases in the middle. The CDR3 sequence is 15 residues long. TCRdb analysed the reads with MiXCR anew, one entry per CDR3 protein. Altogether 90,000 to 130,000 distinct CDR3 sequences are present, roughly a tenth being singletons, with the ten largest covering 31%. At least ten counts were recorded for this clonotype. Its target is unknown. J is TRBJ2-7 and V is TRBV27; D is unresolved. Material: PBMCs, sequenced either directly or after in vitro stimulation (not recorded which). This TCR came from a human donor in good health (CMV status not recorded). Some clones in this sample may be carry-over from other donors' samples. Written as DNA, the CDR3 is TGTGCCAGCAGTAGAGTCCTGACAAGCTCCTACGAGCAGTACTTC. This gives the protein CASSRVLTSSYEQYF.